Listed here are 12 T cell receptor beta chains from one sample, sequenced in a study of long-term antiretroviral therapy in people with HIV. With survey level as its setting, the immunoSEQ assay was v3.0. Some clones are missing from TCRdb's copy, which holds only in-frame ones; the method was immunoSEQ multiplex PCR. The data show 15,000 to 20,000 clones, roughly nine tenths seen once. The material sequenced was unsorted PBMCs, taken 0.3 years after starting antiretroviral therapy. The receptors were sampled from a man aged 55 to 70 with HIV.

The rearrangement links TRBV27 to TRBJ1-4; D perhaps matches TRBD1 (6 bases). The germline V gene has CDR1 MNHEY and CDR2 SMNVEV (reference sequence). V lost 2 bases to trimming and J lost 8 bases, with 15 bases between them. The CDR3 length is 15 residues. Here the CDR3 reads CASSLQGPSGEKLFF. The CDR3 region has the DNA TGTGCCAGCAGTTTACAGGGGCCTAGTGGGGAAAAACTGTTTTTT.

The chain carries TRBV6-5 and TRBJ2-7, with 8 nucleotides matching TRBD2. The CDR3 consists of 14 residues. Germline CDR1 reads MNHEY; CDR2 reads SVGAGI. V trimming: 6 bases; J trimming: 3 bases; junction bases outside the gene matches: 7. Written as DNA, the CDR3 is TGTGCCAGCAGCCTCGGGGGGGGGTTCTACGAGCAGTACTTC. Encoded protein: CASSLGGGFYEQYF.

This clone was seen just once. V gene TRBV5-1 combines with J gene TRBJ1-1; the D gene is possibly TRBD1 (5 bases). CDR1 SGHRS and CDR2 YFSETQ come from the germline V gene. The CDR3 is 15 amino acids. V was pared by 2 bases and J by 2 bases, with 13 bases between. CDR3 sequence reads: CASSLPPGGNTEAFF. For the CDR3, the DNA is TGCGCCAGCAGCTTACCTCCCGGGGGAAACACTGAAGCTTTCTTT.

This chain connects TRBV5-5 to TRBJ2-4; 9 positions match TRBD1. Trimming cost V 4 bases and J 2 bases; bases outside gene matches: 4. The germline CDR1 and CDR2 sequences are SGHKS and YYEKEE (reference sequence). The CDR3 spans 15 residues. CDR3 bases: TGTGCCAGCAGCCGGACAGGGGCATCCAAAAACATTCAGTACTTC. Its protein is CASSRTGASKNIQYF. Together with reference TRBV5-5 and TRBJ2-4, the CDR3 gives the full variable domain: DAGVTQSPTHLIKTRGQQVTLRCSPISGHKSVSWYQQVLGQGPQFIFQYYEKEERGRGNFPDRFSARQFPNYSSELNVNALLLGDSALYLCASSRTGASKNIQYFGAGTRLSVL.

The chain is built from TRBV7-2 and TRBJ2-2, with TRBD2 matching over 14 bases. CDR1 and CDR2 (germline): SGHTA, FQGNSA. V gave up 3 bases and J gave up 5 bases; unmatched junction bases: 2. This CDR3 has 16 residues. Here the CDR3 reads CASSLTSGGATGELFF. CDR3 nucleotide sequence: TGTGCCAGCAGCTTGACTAGCGGGGGGGCGACCGGGGAGCTGTTTTTT.

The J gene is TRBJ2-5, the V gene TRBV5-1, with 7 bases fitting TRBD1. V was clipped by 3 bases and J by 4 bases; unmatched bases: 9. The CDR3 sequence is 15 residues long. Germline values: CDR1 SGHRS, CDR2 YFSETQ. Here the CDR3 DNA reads TGCGCCAGCAGCTGGTTGACAGGGATAATAGAGACCCAGTACTTC. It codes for CASSWLTGIIETQYF.

CDR3 in DNA: TGTGCCACCGAGGGGACTAGCGGGGGGGCAGATACGCAGTATTTT. This translates into CATEGTSGGADTQYF. This chain links TRBV10-3 with TRBJ2-3, with 16 bases that match TRBD2. V shed 10 bases, J shed 4 bases, and the junction held 5 bases outside the gene matches. Germline V CDR1 and CDR2: ENHRY, SYGVKD. The CDR3 is made up of 15 amino acids.

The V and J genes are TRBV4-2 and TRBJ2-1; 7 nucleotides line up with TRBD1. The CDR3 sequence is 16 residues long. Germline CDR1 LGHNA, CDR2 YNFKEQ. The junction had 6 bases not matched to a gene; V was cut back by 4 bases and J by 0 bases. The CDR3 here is CASSPGTASSYNEQFF. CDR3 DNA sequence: TGTGCCAGCAGCCCAGGGACAGCTAGCTCCTACAATGAGCAGTTCTTC.

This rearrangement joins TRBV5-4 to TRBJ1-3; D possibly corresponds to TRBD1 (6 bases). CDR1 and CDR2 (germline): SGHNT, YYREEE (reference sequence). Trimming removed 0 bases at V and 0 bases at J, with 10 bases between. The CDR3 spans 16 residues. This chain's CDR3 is CASSLGQALSGNTIYF. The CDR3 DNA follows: TGTGCCAGCAGCTTGGGACAGGCGCTCTCTGGAAACACCATATATTTT.

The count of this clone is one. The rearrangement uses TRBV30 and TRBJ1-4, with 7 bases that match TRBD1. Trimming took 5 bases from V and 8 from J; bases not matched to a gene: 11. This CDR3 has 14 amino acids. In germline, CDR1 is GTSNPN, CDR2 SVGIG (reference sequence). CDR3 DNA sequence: TGTGCCTGGGCCTCGACAGGGAAAGGCGAAAAACTGTTTTTT. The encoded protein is CAWASTGKGEKLFF.

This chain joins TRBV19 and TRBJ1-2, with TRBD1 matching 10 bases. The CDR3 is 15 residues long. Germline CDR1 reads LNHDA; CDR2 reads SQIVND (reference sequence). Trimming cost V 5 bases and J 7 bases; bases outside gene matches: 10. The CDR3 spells CASSPETGGSAGYTF. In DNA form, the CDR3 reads TGTGCCAGTAGTCCAGAGACAGGGGGCTCTGCTGGCTACACCTTC.

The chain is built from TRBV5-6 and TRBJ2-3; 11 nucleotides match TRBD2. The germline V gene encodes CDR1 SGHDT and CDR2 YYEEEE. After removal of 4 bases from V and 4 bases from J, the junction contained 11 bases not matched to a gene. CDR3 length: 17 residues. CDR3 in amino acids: CASSPFGTSGFSDTQYF. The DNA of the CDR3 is TGTGCCAGCAGCCCATTTGGGACTAGCGGATTCTCAGATACGCAGTATTTT.